What follows are 24 T cell receptor beta chains derived from one specimen sequenced in a study of blood T cells in healthy people across ages. Primers used in a second PCR of about 6 to 11 cycles were a sample-barcoded 5' primer and a J-beta primer mix. One entry per CDR3 protein, called by TCRdb with MiXCR from the 5' RACE reads. In the table there are just under 900,000 distinct CDR3 sequences, 25% to 35% of which are singletons. The sequenced sample consisted of blood. These receptors originate from a woman aged 80 or over in good health.

At least ten counts were recorded for this clonotype. V gene TRBV24-1 combines with J gene TRBJ1-2, with TRBD1 matching over 8 bases. With 3 bases clipped from V and 8 bases from J, the junction kept 10 bases outside the gene matches. This CDR3 has 15 residues. CDR1 and CDR2 from the germline V gene are KGHDR and SFDVKD. The CDR3 sequence: CATSDGTGLVWGYTF. In DNA, the CDR3 is TGTGCCACCAGTGATGGGACAGGACTCGTCTGGGGCTACACCTTC.

There are many counts of this clonotype. The V and J genes are TRBV10-2 and TRBJ2-1; 8 positions match TRBD2. V trimming: 6 bases; J trimming: 6 bases; junction bases outside the gene matches: 1. Germline V gene sequence: CDR1 WSHSY, CDR2 SAAADI. The CDR3 contains 12 residues. The CDR3 nucleotides read TGCGCCAGCAGCGGGACTAGCAATGAGCAGTTCTTC. Translating gives CASSGTSNEQFF.

This clonotype was seen more than once but under ten times. The genes are TRBV6-2 or TRBV6-3 and TRBJ2-5; 7 bases are a match to TRBD2. After removal of 2 bases from V and 5 bases from J, the junction contained 2 bases not matched to a gene. CDR1 MNHEY and CDR2 SVGEGT come from the germline V gene. The CDR3 has 13 residues. CDR3 in amino acids: CASSYGLGETQYF. The CDR3 DNA follows: TGTGCCAGCAGTTACGGACTAGGGGAGACCCAGTACTTC.

The sample holds one count of this clonotype. The gene calls are TRBV20-1 and TRBJ2-5, with D tentatively TRBD2 (7 bases). The V end lost 3 bases, the J end lost 4 bases, and 15 bases lay between the germline ends. The CDR3 consists of 14 residues. Looked up from germline, CDR1 is DFQATT and CDR2 is SNEGSKA (reference sequence). CDR3 in DNA: TGCAGTGCTAGGGGGACTACAGGGAGAGAGACCCAGTACTTC. This translates into CSARGTTGRETQYF.

This clonotype was seen many times. A much larger clone lies one base from this, so it may be a read error. The chain is built from TRBV24-1 and TRBJ2-3, with D unresolved. The CDR3 has 11 amino acids. With 7 bases removed from V and 2 bases from J, the gap between germline ends came to 3 bases. CDR1 KGHDR and CDR2 SFDVKD come from the germline V gene. For the CDR3, the DNA is TGTGCCACCAGCCTCACAGATACGCAGTATTTT. Protein sequence: CATSLTDTQYF.

The sample holds many counts of this clonotype. The chain recombines TRBV5-6 with TRBJ1-1; D is perhaps TRBD1 (6 bases). This CDR3 spans 14 amino acids. Trimming pared 0 bases from V and 0 bases from J, leaving 6 bases between. Germline CDR1 SGHDT, CDR2 YYEEEE. CDR3 amino acids: CASSLEGVNTEAFF. In DNA form, the CDR3 reads TGTGCCAGCAGCTTGGAGGGGGTGAACACTGAAGCTTTCTTT.

This chain uses TRBV3-1 with TRBJ1-5; D unclear. CDR3 length: 15 amino acids. Looked up from germline, CDR1 is LGHDT and CDR2 is YNNKEL (reference sequence). Deletions cut 1 base from V and 3 bases from J, with 10 bases between. The CDR3 nucleotides are TGTGCCAGCAGCCAAGGTGTACTGGACAATCAGCCCCAGCATTTT. It encodes CASSQGVLDNQPQHF.

This clonotype turned up a few times. Here the CDR3 DNA reads TGTGCCAGCAGCTCCCAACGGGGCGACTACAATGAGCAGTTCTTC. This encodes CASSSQRGDYNEQFF. V and J are TRBV28 and TRBJ2-1; D could derive from TRBD1 or TRBD2 (5 bases each). Per germline, CDR1 MDHEN and CDR2 SYDVKM. V was cut by 6 bases and J by 3 bases, with 15 bases left in between. The CDR3 sequence is 15 residues long.

The chain has TRBV5-6 and TRBJ1-4; D gene ambiguous. Germline V gives CDR1 SGHDT, CDR2 YYEEEE. This CDR3 region has 15 residues. The germline V and J ends were trimmed by 4 bases and 8 bases, with 18 bases remaining between them. CDR3 protein: CASSLRAGSPEKLFF. CDR3 sequence (DNA): TGTGCCAGCAGCCTTCGAGCAGGTTCCCCCGAAAAACTGTTTTTT.

J is TRBJ2-7 and V is TRBV11-2; 7 bases are a match to TRBD2. J was trimmed by 2 bases and V by 4 bases; bases with no gene match: 5. Germline CDR1 reads SGHAT; CDR2 reads FQNNGV. The CDR3 has 14 residues. The CDR3 region has the DNA TGTGCCAGCAGCTGGACTAGAGGAGCCTACGAGCAGTACTTC. It translates to CASSWTRGAYEQYF. The whole variable domain, remainder taken from reference TRBV11-2 and TRBJ2-7, is EAGVAQSPRYKIIEKRQSVAFWCNPISGHATLYWYQQILGQGPKLLIQFQNNGVVDDSQLPKDRFSAERLKGVDSTLKIQPAKLEDSAVYLCASSWTRGAYEQYFGPGTRLTVT.

This clonotype has a single count. The chain combines TRBV12-3 or TRBV12-4 with TRBJ1-2; TRBD1 might be the D (6 bases). CDR3 length: 16 amino acids. Trimming cost V 6 bases and J 3 bases, with 20 bases left between them. The CDR3 region is CASSKEAGGRHYGYTF. For the CDR3, the DNA is TGTGCCAGCAGCAAAGAGGCGGGGGGCAGGCACTATGGCTACACCTTC.

Ten or more counts support this clonotype. V gene TRBV6-2 or TRBV6-3 combines with J gene TRBJ2-1; 7 nucleotides line up with TRBD2. CDR3 size: 15 residues. In germline, CDR1 is MNHEY, CDR2 SVGEGT. The junction had 12 bases not matched to a gene; V was cut back by 5 bases and J by 8 bases. CDR3 sequence reads: CASSRPGTKGHEQFF. For the CDR3, the DNA is TGTGCCAGCAGTCGCCCGGGGACTAAGGGCCATGAGCAGTTCTTC.

This chain connects TRBV6-6 to TRBJ2-3; TRBD2 agrees at 13 bases. Per the germline V gene, CDR1 is MNHNY and CDR2 is SVGAGI (reference sequence). V was clipped by 6 bases and J by 1 base; unmatched bases: 7. This CDR3 has 17 amino acids. This CDR3 reads CASSVGLAGARTDTQYF. CDR3 coding DNA: TGTGCCAGCAGCGTCGGACTAGCGGGGGCCCGCACAGATACGCAGTATTTT.

The chain is built from TRBV3-1 and TRBJ2-5; 7 nucleotides line up with TRBD2. CDR3 size: 14 residues. V was clipped by 4 bases and J by 5 bases; unmatched bases: 7. The V gene's germline CDR1 is LGHDT and CDR2 YNNKEL (reference sequence). DNA for the CDR3: TGTGCCAGCAGCCCCCTGGCGGGGGTTGAGACCCAGTACTTC. This encodes CASSPLAGVETQYF.

This clonotype was seen a handful of times. It may be a read error: a sequence one base away is much more abundant. The V call is TRBV4-3, the J call TRBJ2-1, with 10 bases fitting TRBD2. The DNA end lines up better with TRBJ2-7; the J call may be wrong. The CDR3 sequence is 16 residues long. Germline V gives CDR1 LGHNA, CDR2 YSLEER. The CDR3 region is CASSRIAGGSYNEQYF. The CDR3 coding sequence is TGCGCCAGCAGCCGGATAGCGGGGGGCTCCTACAATGAGCAGTACTTC.

The table lists this clonotype with many counts. V gene TRBV7-9 combines with J gene TRBJ2-1; the match to TRBD2 covers 9 bases. Germline V gene sequence: CDR1 SEHNR, CDR2 FQNEAQ (reference sequence). Unmatched junction bases numbered 10, after V lost 3 bases and J lost 1 base. There are 18 residues in the CDR3. The CDR3 sequence is CASSLRLAGNGSYNEQFF. The CDR3 region has the DNA TGTGCCAGCAGCTTGCGCCTAGCGGGGAATGGTTCCTACAATGAGCAGTTCTTC.

V gene TRBV5-1 combines with J gene TRBJ2-2, with D hard to call. Germline V gene data show CDR1 as SGHRS and CDR2 as YFSETQ. V lost 0 bases and J 2 bases, leaving 8 bases between the germline ends. The CDR3 loop spans 15 amino acids. CDR3 bases: TGCGCCAGCAGCTTGGACACACCCAACACCGGGGAGCTGTTTTTT. Amino acids: CASSLDTPNTGELFF.

This clonotype has ten or more counts. The rearrangement joins TRBV7-2 to TRBJ2-3; 10 bases match TRBD2. Per the germline V gene, CDR1 is SGHTA and CDR2 is FQGNSA. CDR3 length: 16 residues. J lost 3 bases, V lost 1 base, and 4 bases had no gene match. The CDR3 DNA sequence: TGTGCCAGCAGCTTAGGAACGGGACTAGCGACAGATACGCAGTATTTT. This sequence encodes CASSLGTGLATDTQYF.

Note on this clonotype: A much larger clone sits a single nucleotide away, making a read error possible. The chain recombines TRBV12-3 or TRBV12-4 with TRBJ2-7; 10 positions match TRBD2. This CDR3 contains 16 residues. V was clipped by 1 base and J by 6 bases; unmatched bases: 9. The CDR3 loop is CASSLGLAGVRGEQYF. The CDR3 DNA sequence: TGTGCCAGCAGTTTAGGTCTAGCGGGGGTCCGGGGCGAGCAGTACTTC.

This clonotype was seen at least ten times. The V call is TRBV3-1, the J call TRBJ2-7; TRBD1 might be the D (6 bases). The germline gives CDR1 LGHDT, CDR2 YNNKEL (reference sequence). CDR3 length: 11 residues. Trimming left V 3 bases short and J 6 bases short, with 6 bases between. The CDR3 here is CASSQGAEQYF. CDR3 sequence (DNA): TGTGCCAGCAGCCAGGGGGCCGAGCAGTACTTC.

This clonotype has ten or more counts. The chain recombines TRBV4-1 with TRBJ1-2; D uncertain. The CDR3 loop spans 16 amino acids. The germline V gene has CDR1 MGHRA and CDR2 YSYEKL. Trimming stripped 4 bases from V and 2 bases from J, with 17 bases between. The CDR3 DNA is TGCGCCAGCAGCCCAGAATCCTCTTACGGAAACTATGGCTACACCTTC. Translating it yields CASSPESSYGNYGYTF.

Ten or more counts support this clonotype. V usage is TRBV7-2 and J usage is TRBJ2-3; D is perhaps TRBD1 (6 bases). Trimming left V 5 bases short and J 2 bases short, with 14 bases between. Germline CDR1 is SGHTA and CDR2 is FQGNSA. This CDR3 has 15 residues. DNA for the CDR3: TGTGCCAGCAGCAGATCGGGACAAAACACAGATACGCAGTATTTT. The encoded protein is CASSRSGQNTDTQYF.

Ten or more counts support this clonotype. V is TRBV27 and J is TRBJ2-5; D possibly corresponds to TRBD1 (6 bases). Trimming took 3 bases from V and 5 from J, leaving 22 bases between them. The germline V gene has CDR1 MNHEY and CDR2 SMNVEV (reference sequence). This CDR3 has 17 residues. The CDR3, as DNA: TGTGCCAGCAGTTTGAGAGGGACATCAGGAACTAGGGAGACCCAGTACTTC. This gives the protein CASSLRGTSGTRETQYF.

This clonotype was seen a single time. A single base separates this from a much larger clone, so it may be a read error. The V gene is TRBV20-1, the J gene TRBJ2-7, with 7 bases matching TRBD1. The CDR3 runs 17 residues. Germline V gives CDR1 DFQATT, CDR2 SNEGSKA (reference sequence). CDR3 loop: CSARSRGRGWGDHEHYF. DNA for the CDR3: TGCAGTGCCAGATCAAGGGGGCGCGGGTGGGGAGACCACGAGCACTACTTC.